The next 3 T cell receptor beta chains were all read from a single sample in a study of early T cells in non-severe SARS-CoV-2 infection. A single record per CDR3 protein comes from TCRdb applying MiXCR to the 5' RACE reads. The sample lists 80,000 to 95,000 distinct CDR3 sequences, 14% seen once, with approximately 11% in the top ten. The specimen sequenced was whole blood. Receptor source: an adult who was a healthcare worker with PCR-confirmed SARS-CoV-2 infection or an uninfected control (not recorded which).

The chain joins TRBV29-1 to TRBJ1-1; D is possibly TRBD1 (5 bases). In germline, CDR1 is SQVTM, CDR2 ANQGSEA. The CDR3 length is 11 residues. The DNA for the CDR3 is TGCGCTGTTGGGGGGATAACTGAAGCTTTCTTT. This sequence encodes CAVGGITEAFF.

This clonotype was recorded a few times. The chain employs TRBV6-5 and TRBJ1-1; D is perhaps TRBD1 (6 bases). The CDR3 runs 14 residues. Germline loops: CDR1 MNHEY, CDR2 SVGAGI. V lost 10 bases to trimming and J lost 6 bases, with 21 bases between them. The CDR3 region has the DNA TGTGCCACCGCCCCTCAGGGCAGGGGCCCTGAAGCTTTCTTT. This codes for CATAPQGRGPEAFF.

The J gene is TRBJ1-2, the V gene TRBV2; D gene uncertain. The germline V and J ends were trimmed by 8 bases and 1 base, with 8 bases remaining between them. The CDR3 sequence is 12 residues long. Germline CDR1 SNHLY, CDR2 FYNNEI. The CDR3 DNA reads as TGTGCCAGCTCGGATGTTAACTATGGCTACACCTTC. This encodes CASSDVNYGYTF. The entire variable domain, with the rest obtained from reference TRBV2 and TRBJ1-2, is as follows: EPEVTQTPSHQVTQMGQEVILRCVPISNHLYFYWYRQILGQKVEFLVSFYNNEISEKSEIFDDQFSVERPDGSNFTLKIRSTKLEDSAMYFCASSDVNYGYTFGSGTRLTVV.